The following is a TCR beta chain sequence with its context. Its specificity is unknown. This specimen comes from a study of cytomegalovirus exposure and HLA in healthy donors. The PCR had 60 Vbeta and 13 Jbeta primers. Produced via immunoSEQ multiplex PCR; TCRdb's table is partial and in-frame only. The sample lists 150,000 to 200,000 clones; around 83% were seen once. General study results and limits: TCR beta sequences reportedly predicted most subjects' HLA-A and HLA-B alleles accurately.

CDR3 length equals 13 residues. The germline V and J ends were trimmed by 3 bases and 9 bases, with 13 bases remaining between them. Germline CDR1 is ENHRY and CDR2 is SYGVKD. The chain uses TRBV10-3 and TRBJ2-3; tentatively, D is TRBD2 (7 bases). The source of this sequence is a man in his fifties in good health and CMV-seropositive. The sample was PBMCs. The CDR3 bases are TGTGCCATCAGTGATAGTGGCGGGGGCACGCAGTATTTT. The encoded protein is CAISDSGGGTQYF.